The 12 T cell receptor beta chains below come from one sample, sequenced in a study of blood T cell repertoires in COVID-19. Sequencing was performed with immunoSEQ multiplex PCR; in TCRdb, only in-frame clones are kept and a portion is missing. The table shows roughly 81,000 clones, with around 92% occurring only once. The specimen sequenced was peripheral blood. These receptor sequences come from a woman aged 50 to 60 in a cohort sampled during active COVID-19.

The chain combines TRBV19 with TRBJ1-4, with 8 bases lining up with TRBD1. The CDR3 has 15 residues. The germline gives CDR1 LNHDA, CDR2 SQIVND (reference sequence). The V and J ends lost 8 bases and 4 bases, in that order; junction bases with no gene match: 9. CDR3 sequence: CASRPPDRVNEKLFF. DNA for the CDR3: TGTGCCAGTCGACCCCCGGACAGGGTTAATGAAAAACTGTTTTTT.

This clone came up once. The chain recombines TRBV2 with TRBJ2-2; D is perhaps TRBD2 (7 bases). V was trimmed by 6 bases and J by 4 bases, leaving 15 bases between them. The CDR3 runs 15 residues. The germline V gene encodes CDR1 SNHLY and CDR2 FYNNEI. The CDR3 region is CASSARGAGTGELFF. The CDR3 coding sequence is TGTGCCAGCAGCGCCCGGGGGGCGGGCACCGGGGAGCTGTTTTTT.

V and J are TRBV12-3 or TRBV12-4 and TRBJ1-1; D unclear. This CDR3 is 13 amino acids long. Trimming left V 10 bases short and J 1 base short, with 13 bases between. The CDR3 nucleotides are TGTGCCACTCACACCCTCAGGAACACTGAAGCTTTCTTT. This encodes CATHTLRNTEAFF.

V usage is TRBV19 and J usage is TRBJ2-5; unclear D gene. V was clipped by 5 bases and J by 1 base, with 8 bases between them. Germline V lookup: CDR1 LNHDA, CDR2 SQIVND (reference sequence). This CDR3 spans 13 amino acids. CDR3 loop: CASSRIAQETQYF. DNA for the CDR3: TGTGCCAGTAGTCGAATAGCCCAAGAGACCCAGTACTTC.

This chain uses TRBV2 with TRBJ1-2; D is perhaps TRBD1 (6 bases). Trimming took off 4 bases at V and 2 bases at J, with 11 bases between the two ends. There are 14 residues in the CDR3. Germline V gene sequence: CDR1 SNHLY, CDR2 FYNNEI. CDR3 region: CASSVDRTNYGYTF. As DNA, the CDR3 is TGTGCCAGCAGTGTTGACAGGACGAACTATGGCTACACCTTC.

The rearrangement uses TRBV28 and TRBJ2-7, with TRBD1 matching over 11 bases. This CDR3 spans 16 amino acids. CDR1 MDHEN and CDR2 SYDVKM come from the germline V gene. Trimming removed 7 bases from V and 3 bases from J; junction bases left unmatched: 11. The CDR3 here is CASTQSGTGGFYEQYF. The CDR3 DNA is TGTGCCAGCACTCAAAGTGGGACAGGGGGGTTCTACGAGCAGTACTTC.

The V call is TRBV2, the J call TRBJ2-7, with a tentative D call TRBD2 (6 bases). This CDR3 spans 12 amino acids. Germline values: CDR1 SNHLY, CDR2 FYNNEI. Trimming removed 7 bases at V and 5 bases at J, with 12 bases between. As DNA, the CDR3 is TGTGCCAGCACGGGGGTCGGCCACGAGCAGTACTTC. The encoded protein is CASTGVGHEQYF.

There are a few counts of this clone. This CDR3 is CATSPGTGGFGAFF. The CDR3 DNA is TGTGCCACTTCGCCCGGGACAGGGGGATTCGGAGCTTTCTTT. J is TRBJ1-1 and V is TRBV19, with TRBD1 identical over 11 bases. Unmatched junction bases numbered 14, after V lost 10 bases and J lost 10 bases. CDR3 length: 14 amino acids. Germline lookup yields CDR1 LNHDA and CDR2 SQIVND (reference sequence).

V and J are TRBV7-6 and TRBJ1-1; TRBD1 aligns across 7 bases. The CDR3 totals 16 residues. Germline V gene data show CDR1 as SGHVS and CDR2 as FNYEAQ. J was trimmed by 3 bases and V by 2 bases; bases with no gene match: 9. CDR3 in amino acids: CASSLRPTGWDTEAFF. The CDR3 nucleotides read TGTGCCAGCAGCTTAAGACCGACAGGGTGGGACACTGAAGCTTTCTTT.

This chain connects TRBV11-2 to TRBJ2-6; 7 positions match TRBD1. CDR3 length equals 18 residues. V lost 0 bases and J lost 0; bases outside the gene matches: 5. In germline, CDR1 is SGHAT, CDR2 FQNNGV. CDR3 coding DNA: TGTGCCAGCAGCTTAGATGGGACAGATAGCTCTGGGGCCAACGTCCTGACTTTC. This translates into CASSLDGTDSSGANVLTF.

This clone was observed a few times. CDR3 DNA: TGTGCCAGCAGCCAAGTAGGGCCCAGCGGGAGGACCAATGAGCAGTTCTTC. Protein product: CASSQVGPSGRTNEQFF. The chain links TRBV4-2 to TRBJ2-1; 9 bases agree with TRBD2. This CDR3 spans 17 amino acids. After removal of 1 base from V and 6 bases from J, the junction contained 10 bases not matched to a gene. CDR1 LGHNA and CDR2 YNFKEQ come from the germline V gene.

This clone turned up a few times. The V call is TRBV6-5, the J call TRBJ2-2; TRBD1 might be the D (5 bases). Per germline, CDR1 MNHEY and CDR2 SVGAGI. The CDR3 contains 13 residues. V lost 9 bases and J lost 5, with 13 bases in between. CDR3 loop: CASGQGLTGELFF. DNA of the CDR3: TGTGCCAGTGGTCAGGGATTGACCGGGGAGCTGTTTTTT.